This T cell receptor (beta chain) was captured by sequencing in a study of blood T cells in healthy people across ages (dated by TCRdb to 2015 to 2017). Background for the entire study: In model experiments, template switching captured about one uniquely barcoded TCR beta cDNA molecule for every two T cells. Using deep sequencing normalized with unique cDNA molecular identifiers, the study measured how TCR beta repertoire diversity changes with age. The donors were split into four age groups: young (average 16 years), middle-aged (around 40), aged (over 55) and long-lived (approximately 80). Donors of different ages were randomly distributed across sequencing lanes to avoid experimental bias. Using the same blood draw, the study looked at two additional independent replicas of 1 million unique cDNA reads for two donors, one aged 18 to 30 and the other aged 80 or older.

CDR1 and CDR2, per the germline V gene, are KGHDR and SFDVKD. V and J lose 2 bases and 2 bases, and a span of 9 bases separates them. Including cysteine and phenylalanine, the CDR3 has 16 amino acids. The sequence is cut down to CDR3 DNA, 48 bases in frame from base 1. To prepare the library, 5' RACE was applied. The sequencer listed for this sample is Illumina HiSeq 2500. A second PCR of about 6 to 11 cycles was performed with a sample-barcoded 5' primer and a J-beta primer mix. A unique molecular identifier was introduced onto each TCR beta cDNA molecule by a template-switch 5' adaptor carrying 12 random nucleotides. Each sample yielded at least 2.5 million CDR3-containing paired-end reads. First-strand cDNA was synthesized from all RNA with the Mint cDNA synthesis kit, primed by a TRBC-specific oligonucleotide. All cDNA was treated with uracil-DNA glycosylase and then went through a first 18-cycle PCR with the universal primers M1SS and BC2_uni_R. For the original study's pipeline: For normalization, 1 million high-quality reads were randomly selected from each sample, with every read carrying a distinct molecular identifier. Reads with shared molecular identifiers were discarded instead of being binned into consensus sequences. CDR3 identification, clonotype clustering and error correction used MiTCR with a Q25 quality threshold and the strictest error-elimination algorithm. A nonparametric unseen species model with Euler transformation was used to estimate lower-bound total TCR beta diversity. TCRdb redid the processing of the public reads, applying fastp at Q25 and MiXCR, and retained in-frame beta chains. Rows with one shared CDR3 protein collapse into an entry with the most common genes and DNA. TCRdb's processing, not the authors' own work, is the source of the V and J calls. This sample comprises fewer than 900,000 distinct CDR3 sequences, 49% of them detected only once. Of the sample, roughly 31% falls within the top ten clones.

The donors were some 36 Caucasian individuals from Russia, aged about 6 to 95 years, who were systemically healthy. Each donor gave approximately 9.3 milliliters of peripheral blood, collected into EDTA-treated Vacutainer tubes. Ficoll-Paque density-gradient centrifugation was used to isolate PBMCs, with at least 7 million obtained per sample. Total RNA was extracted from PBMCs with Trizol reagent, with at least 5 micrograms obtained per sample. For every donor, flow cytometry on a PBMC aliquot measured the percentage of naive CD45RAhigh/CD27high T cells. The full study reports these points: Compared with the aged group, the long-lived group had more naive CD4+ T cells, fewer expanded clones and increased TCR diversity, suggesting age selection. Estimates of total diversity from one million sequenced T cells were regarded as lower bounds and underestimates. Donor CMV infection status was unknown, potentially confounding age-related changes in expanded clonotypes. There was a strong correlation between observed TCR beta diversity and the percentage of naive T cells measured by flow cytometry. Since profiling was done on bulk unsorted PBMCs, naive and antigen-experienced compartments could not be conclusively compared. Observed TCR beta diversity per million T cells fell roughly linearly with age, and a significant reduction was already apparent by age around 40.

Details on this clonotype: No cognate antigen has been identified for it. No base qualities exist here, and no much larger clone lies one base off it.

Recombination joined TRBV24-1 with TRBJ2-6, with the D gene call left open. This TCR was sampled from a woman in her sixties in good health. Sequenced sample: blood. The bases read TGTGCCACCAGTGATTCTGACGTAGCTGGGGCCAACGTCCTGACTTTC. It codes for CATSDSDVAGANVLTF.